A single T cell receptor beta chain is shown here with its context. The data derive from a study of blood T cell repertoires in COVID-19. The protocol was immunoSEQ multiplex PCR, while the TCRdb copy is restricted to in-frame clones and leaves out a portion. Counted here are 350,000 or so clones, around nine tenths occurring once; the ten biggest clones make up under 1.2%. V dropped 0 bases and J dropped 0 bases, with 18 bases sitting between them. This CDR3 has 18 amino acids. Looked up from germline, CDR1 is SGDLS and CDR2 is YYNGEE. The J gene is TRBJ1-1, the V gene TRBV9; D ambiguous. The sequence was obtained from a woman in her 30s who had been exposed to COVID-19. The sequenced material came from PBMCs or T cells enriched from blood (not recorded which). In nucleotides, the CDR3 is TGTGCCAGCAGCGTAGGTGGAGGGCGCCTATCTATGAACACTGAAGCTTTCTTT. Translated: CASSVGGGRLSMNTEAFF.